This TCR beta chain was sequenced during a study of blood T cell repertoires in COVID-19 (dated by TCRdb to the early 2020s). Regarding the complete study: Samples covering the acute and convalescent phases of COVID-19 were provided by collaborators in the United States, Italy and Spain. The samples were drawn from two sources: the first 160 participants of the ongoing ImmuneRACE study, and over 1,000 subjects contributed by 6 global collaborators. A freely available public database, intended as a resource for researchers studying the immune response to SARS-CoV-2, is where the repertoires were released. Where HLA class I and class II types were available, the types were taken from metadata supplied by the sample provider, not from assay-based typing. Nearly every sample came with metadata listing a de-identified subject ID, COVID-19 status, age in years and sex. Deeply sampled blood TCRbeta repertoires from subjects exposed to, actively infected with, or recovered from COVID-19 were included in the dataset. The material from the prospective study consisted of cDNA or gDNA derived from T cells, B-cell-depleted T cells, or PBMCs.

Comments on this clone: Its antigen remains undetermined. No base quality values were provided; no much bigger clone lies one nucleotide off.

Each collaborating institution followed its own protocols to collect whole blood in K2EDTA tubes. Collaborator samples were shipped for TCRbeta analysis as frozen whole blood, isolated PBMCs, or DNA extracted from either sample type. The germline V gene (reference sequence) gives CDR1 as MNHEY and CDR2 as SMNVEV. Relative to germline, V is missing 7 bases and J is missing 6 bases, with 20 bases of the junction outside any gene match. The CDR3 spans 18 residues, from the cysteine through the phenylalanine. Only the CDR3 part of the read is kept: 54 bases, read in frame from the first base. Overall study results and their limits: How much clinical and demographic metadata was included differed by source and by participant, and the metadata was provided uncurated.

TCRbeta CDR3 regions were amplified from genomic DNA by means of the immunoSEQ Assay, a bias-controlled multiplex PCR. Under the source paper's analysis protocol: Within the assay, amplification of reference gene primers was used to estimate how many nucleated cells each sample contained. To quantify the absolute abundance of each unique TCRbeta CDR3 rearrangement, sequence reads were collapsed and filtered. For each sample, productive Simpson clonality was calculated by taking the square root of Simpson's diversity index across productive rearrangements. Imported from immuneACCESS, the table was reduced by TCRdb to in-frame sequences with V and J called. These copies leave out some clones; in studies compared against another copy, an unresolved V gene accounts for under half, and the cause of the remainder is not known. V, J and clone size derive from that table, while D and trimming were established from the DNA sequence. For this sample there are roughly 100,000 clones; more than 85% appear just once. The biggest ten clones account for under 6.5% of the sample.

This receptor was taken from a human donor in a cohort sampled during active COVID-19. The chain uses TRBV27 and TRBJ2-2; 7 junctional bases match TRBD2. Sequencing was done on a sample of peripheral blood. The bases are TGTGCCAGCACCCACCGCCCTGGAAAGCGGGAATTCGCCGGGGAGCTGTTTTTT. Its product reads: CASTHRPGKREFAGELFF.